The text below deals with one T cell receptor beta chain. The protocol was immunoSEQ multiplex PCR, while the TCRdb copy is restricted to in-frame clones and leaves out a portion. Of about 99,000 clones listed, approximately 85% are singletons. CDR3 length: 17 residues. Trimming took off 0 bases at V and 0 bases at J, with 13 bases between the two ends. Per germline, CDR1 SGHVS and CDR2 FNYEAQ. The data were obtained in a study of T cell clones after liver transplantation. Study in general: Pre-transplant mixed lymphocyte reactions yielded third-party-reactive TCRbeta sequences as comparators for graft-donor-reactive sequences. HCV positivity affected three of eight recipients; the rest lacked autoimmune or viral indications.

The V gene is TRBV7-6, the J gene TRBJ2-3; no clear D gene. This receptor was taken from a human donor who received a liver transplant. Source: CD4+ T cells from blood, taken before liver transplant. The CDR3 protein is CASSLAHLATSTDTQYF. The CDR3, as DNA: TGTGCCAGCAGCTTAGCTCACCTGGCGACTAGCACAGATACGCAGTATTTT.